This TCR beta chain came from a study of blood T cell repertoires in COVID-19. As for the study in general: COVID-19 samples, acute and convalescent, were from the United States, Italy and Spain. PBMCs, B-cell-depleted T cells, or T cells provided the cDNA or gDNA that made up the material.

Original methodology: Estimation of nucleated cell counts relied on the amplification of reference gene primers. Sequencing used immunoSEQ multiplex PCR; TCRdb keeps in-frame clones, though not all of them. The V and J calls and the clone size are those of that table, but D and trimming were determined from the DNA. The sample lists 23,000 or so clones, 84% occurring once. In this sample, this clone turned up a few times. With 7 bases clipped from V and 4 bases from J, the junction kept 15 bases outside the gene matches. Germline CDR1 and CDR2: WSHSY and SAAADI. The CDR3 has 17 amino acids. The TCR sequence derives from a man between 40 and 49 years old with acute or convalescent COVID-19. What was sequenced was peripheral blood. The rearrangement links TRBV10-2 to TRBJ1-2, with TRBD1 identical over 10 bases. CDR3 amino acids: CASTQSIRTGGGYGYTF. The CDR3 DNA reads TGCGCCAGCACGCAATCGATAAGGACAGGGGGAGGCTATGGCTACACCTTC.